These T cell receptor beta chains were read from a single sample in a study of PD-1 blockade in classical Hodgkin lymphoma. Measured with immunoSEQ multiplex PCR; TCRdb has only the in-frame clones, and not every one. The data hold 72,000 or so clones, with 85% to 95% observed a single time. This specimen was peripheral blood mononuclear cells (PBMCs), taken at baseline. The receptors were gathered from a human donor with classical Hodgkin lymphoma. Both conserved end residues are part of each CDR3.

v_gene: TRBV2
CDR3aa: CASSWTRDRPNTGELFF

v_gene: TRBV10-3
CDR3aa: CAGGVASGVEQFF

v_gene: TRBV18
CDR3aa: CASSPMGGQDEAFF

v_gene: TRBV7-9
CDR3aa: CASSLWGSGANVLTF

v_gene: TRBV7-9
CDR3aa: CASIRDGYYEQYF

v_gene: TRBV19
CDR3aa: CASSIGAGSSYNEQFF

v_gene: TRBV19
CDR3aa: CASSIGFGSGTGEGYTF

v_gene: TRBV5-1
CDR3aa: CASSSQLTGGAPDTQYF

v_gene: TRBV7-2
CDR3aa: CASTRTGGFHQPQHF

v_gene: TRBV5-5
CDR3aa: CASSWTTGTGELFF

v_gene: TRBV14
CDR3aa: CASSSPPRAGDGADNEQFF

v_gene: TRBV6-6
CDR3aa: CASRTRMESPYEQYF

v_gene: TRBV28
CDR3aa: CASSTWPYVSGSEKNEQFF

v_gene: TRBV7-6
CDR3aa: CASSFGGLVTGELFF

v_gene: TRBV2
CDR3aa: CASSPRLGASSYNSPLHF

v_gene: TRBV18
CDR3aa: CASSTDRNNQPQHF

v_gene: TRBV19
CDR3aa: CASSIGYAGEEQPQHF

v_gene: TRBV5-1
CDR3aa: CASSLSTPLSGNTIYF

v_gene: TRBV9
CDR3aa: CASSVGTGGYNEQFF

v_gene: TRBV4-2
CDR3aa: CASSQEVPPLNNEQFF

v_gene: TRBV19
CDR3aa: CASLWGVQQFF

v_gene: TRBV7-3
CDR3aa: CASSLGQGKREETQYF

v_gene: TRBV7-9
CDR3aa: CASSLDKDNSPLHF

v_gene: TRBV5-5
CDR3aa: CASRRHEKLFF

v_gene: TRBV25-1
CDR3aa: CASSDKRGTVYGYTF

v_gene: TRBV7-8
CDR3aa: CASSTQVVAGFQETQYF

v_gene: TRBV9
CDR3aa: CASSVLGQGGQETQYF

v_gene: TRBV7-2
CDR3aa: CASSFEFGDEKLFF

v_gene: TRBV23-1
CDR3aa: CASTYDRRGETQYF

v_gene: TRBV6-1
CDR3aa: CASSELRQGVGFEQYF

v_gene: TRBV28
CDR3aa: CASSFPFYRNQPQHF

v_gene: TRBV7-9
CDR3aa: CASSSLAGTSWDTQYF

v_gene: TRBV19
CDR3aa: CASSYSGEPQETQYF

v_gene: TRBV27
CDR3aa: CASSPEGPRGEAFF

v_gene: TRBV28
CDR3aa: CASSLGRANVFYGYTF